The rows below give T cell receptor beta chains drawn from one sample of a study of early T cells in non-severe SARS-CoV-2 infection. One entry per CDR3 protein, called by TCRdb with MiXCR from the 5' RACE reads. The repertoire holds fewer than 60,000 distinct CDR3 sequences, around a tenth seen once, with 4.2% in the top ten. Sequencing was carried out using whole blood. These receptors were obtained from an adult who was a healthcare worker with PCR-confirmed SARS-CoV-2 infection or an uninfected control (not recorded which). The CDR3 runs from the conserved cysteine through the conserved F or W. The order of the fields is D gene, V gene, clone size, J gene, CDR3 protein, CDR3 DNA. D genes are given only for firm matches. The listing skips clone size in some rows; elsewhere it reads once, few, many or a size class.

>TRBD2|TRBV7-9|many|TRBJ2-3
CASSSWTSGSDTQYF
TGTGCCAGCAGCTCTTGGACTAGCGGGTCCGATACGCAGTATTTT
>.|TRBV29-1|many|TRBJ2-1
CSGLSRSYNEQFF
TGCAGCGGCCTGTCTCGCTCCTACAATGAGCAGTTCTTC
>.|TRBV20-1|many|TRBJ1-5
CSARIGAGNQPQHF
TGCAGTGCTAGAATAGGGGCAGGGAATCAGCCCCAGCATTTT
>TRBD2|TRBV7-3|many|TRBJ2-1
CASSFLAGGRTEQFF
TGTGCCAGCAGCTTTCTAGCGGGGGGCCGGACTGAGCAGTTCTTC
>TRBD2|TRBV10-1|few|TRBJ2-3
CASTPMGDGLAGATDTQYF
TGCGCCAGCACCCCGATGGGCGACGGACTAGCGGGAGCGACAGATACGCAGTATTTT
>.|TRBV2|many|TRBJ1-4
CASRAFRGSNEKLFF
TGTGCCAGCAGAGCATTCAGGGGTTCGAATGAAAAACTGTTTTTT
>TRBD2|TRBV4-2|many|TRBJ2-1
CASSQTWGTNQFF
TGTGCCAGCAGCCAAACCTGGGGGACTAATCAGTTCTTC
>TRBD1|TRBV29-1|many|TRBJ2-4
CSANRGNIQYF
TGCAGCGCCAACAGGGGAAACATTCAGTACTTC
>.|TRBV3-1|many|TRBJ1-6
CASSHTGENSPLHF
TGTGCCAGCAGCCACACCGGGGAAAATTCACCCCTCCACTTT
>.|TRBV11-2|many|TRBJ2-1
CASSSPSLRDFNEQFF
TGTGCCAGCAGCTCTCCGTCGCTGCGGGATTTTAACGAGCAGTTCTTC
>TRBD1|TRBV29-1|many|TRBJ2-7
CSVVWDRGSYEQYF
TGCAGCGTTGTCTGGGACAGGGGTTCATACGAGCAGTACTTC
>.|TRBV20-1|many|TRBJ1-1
CSASGEMNTEAFF
TGCAGTGCTTCAGGGGAGATGAACACTGAAGCTTTCTTT
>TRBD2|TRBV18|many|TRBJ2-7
CASSSTTSGGPYEQYF
TGTGCCAGCTCATCGACGACTAGCGGGGGGCCTTACGAGCAGTACTTC
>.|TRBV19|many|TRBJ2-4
CASSIPGMAKNIQYF
TGTGCCAGTAGTATACCGGGGATGGCCAAAAACATTCAGTACTTC
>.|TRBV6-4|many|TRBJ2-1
CASSDSNSLRDEQFF
TGTGCCAGCAGTGACTCGAACAGTCTGAGGGATGAGCAGTTCTTC
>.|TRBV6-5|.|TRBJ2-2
CASSANRANTGELFF
TGTGCCAGCAGTGCCAACAGGGCGAACACCGGGGAGCTGTTTTTT
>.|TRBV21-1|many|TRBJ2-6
CASSTLGDIVILTF
TGTGCCAGCAGTACCCTTGGGGACATTGTAATCCTGACTTTC
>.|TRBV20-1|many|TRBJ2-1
CSARDAGRGYEQFF
TGCAGTGCTAGAGATGCCGGGAGAGGGTATGAGCAGTTCTTC
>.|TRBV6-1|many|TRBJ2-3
CASSEGGTDTQYF
TGTGCCAGCAGTGAAGGTGGGACGGATACGCAGTATTTT
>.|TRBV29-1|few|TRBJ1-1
CSVKRIRGDTEAFF
TGCAGCGTAAAAAGGATCAGGGGCGACACTGAAGCTTTCTTT
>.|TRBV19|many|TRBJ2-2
CASRDAWELFF
TGTGCCAGTAGGGACGCCTGGGAGCTGTTTTTT
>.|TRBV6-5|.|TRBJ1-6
CASKEYNSPLHF
TGTGCCAGCAAGGAATATAATTCACCCCTCCACTTT
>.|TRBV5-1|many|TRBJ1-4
CASSLAGSTNEKLFF
TGCGCCAGCAGCTTGGCCGGATCAACTAATGAAAAACTGTTTTTT
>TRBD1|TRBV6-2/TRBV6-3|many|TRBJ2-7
CASSYSRHPSGTGEYEQYF
TGTGCCAGCAGTTACTCCCGACACCCTTCCGGGACAGGGGAGTACGAGCAGTACTTC
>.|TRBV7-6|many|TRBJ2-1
CASSLLTGGGSSYNEQFF
TGTGCCAGCAGCTTATTAACAGGAGGTGGGAGCTCCTACAATGAGCAGTTCTTC
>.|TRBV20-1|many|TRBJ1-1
CSARQWGRQNTEAFF
TGCAGTGCTAGACAATGGGGGAGACAGAACACTGAAGCTTTCTTT
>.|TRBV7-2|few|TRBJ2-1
CASSLARWRGSSYNEQFF
TGTGCCAGCAGCTTAGCGAGGTGGCGGGGTAGCTCCTACAATGAGCAGTTCTTC
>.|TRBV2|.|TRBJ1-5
CASSEIVSGRQAQHF
TGTGCCAGCAGTGAAATAGTTTCGGGGAGGCAGGCCCAGCATTTT
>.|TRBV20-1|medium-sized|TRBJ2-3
CSATGTSTDTQYF
TGCAGTGCTACCGGGACAAGCACAGATACGCAGTATTTT
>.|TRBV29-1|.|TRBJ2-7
CSVLERSFYEQYF
TGCAGCGTCCTGGAGAGGAGTTTCTACGAGCAGTACTTC
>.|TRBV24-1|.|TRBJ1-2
CATSDPPDSAGYTF
TGTGCCACCAGTGACCCGCCTGACAGTGCCGGCTACACCTTC
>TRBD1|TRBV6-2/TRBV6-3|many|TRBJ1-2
CASSHGTGRSYGYTF
TGTGCCAGCAGTCATGGGACAGGGCGCTCCTATGGCTACACCTTC
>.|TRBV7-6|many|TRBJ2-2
CASSLVGRDTGELFF
TGTGCCAGCAGCTTAGTTGGTCGGGACACCGGGGAGCTGTTTTTT
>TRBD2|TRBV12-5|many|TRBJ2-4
CASGLVIAGGNIQYF
TGTGCTAGTGGTTTGGTAATAGCGGGGGGGAACATTCAGTACTTC
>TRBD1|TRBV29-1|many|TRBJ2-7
CSVEDPVPTGGVYEQYF
TGCAGCGTTGAAGATCCAGTCCCCACAGGGGGCGTCTACGAGCAGTACTTC
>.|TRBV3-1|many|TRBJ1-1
CASSHADRFTEAFF
TGTGCCAGCAGCCACGCGGACAGATTCACTGAAGCTTTCTTT
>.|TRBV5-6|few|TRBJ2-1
CASSLYSNNEQFF
TGTGCCAGCAGCTTGTACAGCAACAATGAGCAGTTCTTC
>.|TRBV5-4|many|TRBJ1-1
CASSFKTSDHQNTEAFF
TGTGCCAGCAGCTTCAAGACAAGCGATCACCAGAACACTGAAGCTTTCTTT
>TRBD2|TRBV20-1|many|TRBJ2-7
CSAKTLAEIYEQYF
TGCAGTGCAAAGACGCTAGCGGAGATTTACGAGCAGTACTTC
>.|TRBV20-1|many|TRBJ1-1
CSASWGLNTEAFF
TGCAGTGCCAGTTGGGGATTGAACACTGAAGCTTTCTTT
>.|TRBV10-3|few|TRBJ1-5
CAISESEYISNQPQHF
TGTGCCATCAGCGAGTCAGAGTATATTAGCAATCAGCCCCAGCATTTT
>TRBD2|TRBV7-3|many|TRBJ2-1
CASSRLAGAYNEQFF
TGTGCCAGCAGCCGACTAGCGGGGGCCTACAATGAGCAGTTCTTC
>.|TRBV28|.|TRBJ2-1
CASSLLGDYNEQFF
TGTGCCAGCAGCCTCCTAGGGGACTACAATGAGCAGTTCTTC
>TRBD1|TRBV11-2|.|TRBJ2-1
CASSFRGQGYNEQFF
TGTGCCAGCAGCTTCAGGGGGCAGGGGTACAATGAGCAGTTCTTC
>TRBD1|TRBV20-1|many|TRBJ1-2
CSAPRATGGKGYTF
TGCAGTGCCCCGAGGGCGACAGGGGGCAAGGGCTACACCTTC
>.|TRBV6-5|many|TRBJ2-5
CASSGVPPETQYF
TGTGCCAGCAGTGGGGTCCCCCCCGAGACCCAGTACTTC
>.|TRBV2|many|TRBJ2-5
CASKTGVTVETQYF
TGTGCCAGCAAAACGGGAGTAACGGTAGAGACCCAGTACTTC
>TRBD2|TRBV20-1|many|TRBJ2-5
CSATHGTSGSFAETQYF
TGCAGTGCTACCCATGGGACTAGCGGGAGTTTTGCAGAGACCCAGTACTTC
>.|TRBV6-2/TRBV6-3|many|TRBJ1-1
CASSYVMNTEAFF
TGTGCCAGCAGTTATGTTATGAACACTGAAGCTTTCTTT
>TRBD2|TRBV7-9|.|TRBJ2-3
CASRETSGGTDTQYF
TGTGCCAGCCGCGAGACTAGCGGGGGTACAGATACGCAGTATTTT
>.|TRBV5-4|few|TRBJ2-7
CASSLVDSYEQYF
TGTGCCAGCAGCTTGGTGGATTCCTACGAGCAGTACTTC
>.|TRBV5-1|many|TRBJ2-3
CASSFRGGADTQYF
TGCGCCAGCAGCTTTAGGGGGGGCGCAGATACGCAGTATTTT
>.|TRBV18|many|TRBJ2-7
CASSPFTNEQYF
TGTGCCAGCTCACCATTTACCAACGAGCAGTACTTC
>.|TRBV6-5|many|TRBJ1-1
CASSYRSGVEAFF
TGTGCCAGCAGTTACCGGAGTGGGGTTGAAGCTTTCTTT
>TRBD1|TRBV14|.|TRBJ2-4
CASSQTGQIAKNIQYF
TGTGCCAGCAGCCAAACGGGACAGATAGCCAAAAACATTCAGTACTTC
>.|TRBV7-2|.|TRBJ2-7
CASSLASQNYEQYF
TGTGCCAGCAGCTTAGCTTCCCAAAACTACGAGCAGTACTTC
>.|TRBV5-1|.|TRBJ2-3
CASSLWGLTDTQYF
TGCGCCAGCAGCTTGTGGGGTTTGACAGATACGCAGTATTTT
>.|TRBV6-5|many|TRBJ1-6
CASSKGQGNSPLHF
TGTGCCAGCAGTAAGGGACAAGGGAATTCACCCCTCCACTTT